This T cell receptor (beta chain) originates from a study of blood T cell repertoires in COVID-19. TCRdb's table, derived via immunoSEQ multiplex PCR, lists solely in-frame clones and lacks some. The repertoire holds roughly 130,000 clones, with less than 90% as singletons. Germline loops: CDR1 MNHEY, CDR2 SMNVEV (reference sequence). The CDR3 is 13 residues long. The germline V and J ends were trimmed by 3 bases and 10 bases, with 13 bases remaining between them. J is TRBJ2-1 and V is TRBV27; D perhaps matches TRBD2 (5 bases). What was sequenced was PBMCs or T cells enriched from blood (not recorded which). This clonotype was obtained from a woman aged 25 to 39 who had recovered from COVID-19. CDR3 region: CASSLRLNREQFF. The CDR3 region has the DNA TGTGCCAGCAGTTTGAGACTAAACCGAGAGCAGTTCTTC.